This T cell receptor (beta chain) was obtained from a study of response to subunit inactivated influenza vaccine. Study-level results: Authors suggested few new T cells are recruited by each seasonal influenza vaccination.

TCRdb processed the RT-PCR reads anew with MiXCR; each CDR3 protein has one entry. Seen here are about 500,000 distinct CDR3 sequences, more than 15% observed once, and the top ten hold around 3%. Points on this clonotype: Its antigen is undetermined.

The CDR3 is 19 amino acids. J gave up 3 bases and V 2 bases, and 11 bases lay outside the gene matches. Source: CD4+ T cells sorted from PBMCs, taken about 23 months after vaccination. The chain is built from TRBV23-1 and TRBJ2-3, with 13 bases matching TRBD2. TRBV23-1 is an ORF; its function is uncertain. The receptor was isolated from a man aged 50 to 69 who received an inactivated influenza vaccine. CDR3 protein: CASSQPPGTSGKGTDTQYF. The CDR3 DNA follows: TGCGCCAGCAGTCAACCTCCCGGGACTAGCGGGAAGGGGACAGATACGCAGTATTTT.